The 10 T cell receptor beta chains below come from one sample, sequenced in a study of identical twins. One entry per CDR3 protein, called by TCRdb with MiXCR from the 5' RACE reads. The repertoire holds about 530,000 distinct CDR3 sequences, about a fifth seen once, with 0.48% in the top ten. This same sample was also part of a study on yellow fever vaccine responses in identical twins.

The sample taken for sequencing was CD4+ T cells sorted from blood. The receptors were sampled from a woman aged 18-35 years in good health.

This clonotype was picked up a small number of times. The gene calls are TRBV6-1 and TRBJ2-5; TRBD1 matches 7 bases. After removal of 2 bases from V and 5 bases from J, the junction contained 5 bases not matched to a gene. The germline V gene encodes CDR1 MNHNS and CDR2 SASEGT. This CDR3 is 14 amino acids long. The CDR3 loop reads CASSEIEGGETQYF. In DNA, the CDR3 is TGTGCCAGCAGTGAAATAGAAGGGGGCGAGACCCAGTACTTC.

This clonotype was detected a few times. The chain has TRBV19 and TRBJ2-3; possible D gene TRBD2, 5 bases. Germline loops: CDR1 LNHDA, CDR2 SQIVND (reference sequence). V was pared by 5 bases and J by 2 bases, with 17 bases between. The length of the CDR3 is 16 residues. The CDR3 nucleotides read TGTGCCAGTAGTGCCCGCGAGCGGCCATCCACAGATACGCAGTATTTT. Residues: CASSARERPSTDTQYF.

Only a few counts were recorded for this clonotype. J is TRBJ2-1 and V is TRBV3-1, with 7 bases fitting TRBD1. J gave up 3 bases and V 5 bases, and 10 bases lay outside the gene matches. Germline CDR1 reads LGHDT; CDR2 reads YNNKEL (reference sequence). The CDR3 is 16 amino acids. Here the CDR3 DNA reads TGTGCCAGCAGCTTCGCCATGGGACAGAACTACAATGAGCAGTTCTTC. This gives the protein CASSFAMGQNYNEQFF.

This clonotype was picked up a small number of times. V is TRBV10-3 and J is TRBJ2-2; D gene ambiguous. The CDR3 has 13 residues. V lost 10 bases to trimming and J lost 4 bases, with 13 bases between them. In germline, CDR1 is ENHRY, CDR2 SYGVKD. The CDR3 reads CATAPVSTGELFF. CDR3 DNA: TGTGCCACCGCCCCTGTCAGCACCGGGGAGCTGTTTTTT.

In this sample, this clonotype turned up a few times. The chain carries TRBV15 and TRBJ2-3, with D maybe TRBD2 (6 bases). This CDR3 has 17 residues. Trimming shortened V by 0 bases and J by 2 bases, and 15 bases separated the two germline ends. Germline loops: CDR1 LNHNV, CDR2 YYDKDF (reference sequence). CDR3 nucleotides: TGTGCCACCAGCAGAGATGAGGGGAGGAGTGCCACAGATACGCAGTATTTT. The encoded protein is CATSRDEGRSATDTQYF.

This clonotype has a handful of counts. The V call is TRBV25-1, the J call TRBJ2-7; D possibly corresponds to TRBD2 (5 bases). There are 18 residues in the CDR3. Trimming removed 1 base at V and 4 bases at J, with 23 bases between. CDR1 is MGHDK, CDR2 SYGVNS, per germline. This CDR3 is CASSESQTFPSTGYEQYV. DNA for the CDR3: TGTGCCAGCAGTGAATCCCAGACATTCCCTAGCACTGGTTACGAGCAGTACGTC.

The chain recombines TRBV6-1 with TRBJ1-6; 9 positions agree with TRBD1. Per the germline V gene, CDR1 is MNHNS and CDR2 is SASEGT. This CDR3 region has 14 residues. The V gene end was trimmed by 10 bases and the J gene end by 10 bases; junction bases not matched to a gene: 11. CDR3 bases: TGTGCCACCCGGGACAGGGTTCAAGGATCACCCCTCCACTTT. This translates into CATRDRVQGSPLHF.

The CDR3 DNA follows: TGCAGTGCTAGCGAGACGGACTTCTCCTATGGCTACACCTTC. This sequence encodes CSASETDFSYGYTF. The V gene is TRBV20-1, the J gene TRBJ1-2; D remains ambiguous. This CDR3 contains 14 residues. Trimming shortened V by 3 bases and J by 4 bases, and 15 bases separated the two germline ends. The germline V gene has CDR1 DFQATT and CDR2 SNEGSKA (reference sequence).

The chain uses TRBV7-2 and TRBJ1-1, with D perhaps TRBD1 (5 bases). The CDR3 is 14 amino acids. Deletions cut 2 bases from V and 5 bases from J, with 12 bases between. The germline V gene has CDR1 SGHTA and CDR2 FQGNSA. DNA for the CDR3: TGTGCCAGCAGCTTACAGGGTCTGAGGACTGAAGCTTTCTTT. Its protein product is CASSLQGLRTEAFF.

The V call is TRBV12-3 or TRBV12-4, the J call TRBJ2-3; D might be TRBD1 (6 bases). This CDR3 has 13 residues. V lost 5 bases and J lost 5, with 11 bases in between. The CDR3 spells CASSPTGRDTQYF. In DNA, the CDR3 is TGTGCCAGCAGTCCCACAGGGAGAGATACGCAGTATTTT.